These 15 T cell receptor beta chains originate from one sample sequenced in a study of tumor-infiltrating lymphocytes in primary liver carcinoma. TCR beta cDNA was made from 400 to 500 ng total RNA with a constant-region primer. Library construction for TCR beta comprised three nested multiplex PCR rounds performed with slightly modified ARM-PCR. It was with TRBV1-TRBV30 forward primers and a C-beta reverse primer that the first two PCR rounds were run, at approximately 10 cycles each. Using its own MiXCR run on the multiplex PCR reads, TCRdb lists one record per CDR3 protein. The table shows 310,000 or so distinct CDR3 sequences, with roughly three fifths occurring only once. Germline DNA was also extracted, and blood RNA was taken from unsorted whole blood. Sequencing input: peripheral blood. The origin of the receptors is a woman aged 30 to 39 with primary liver carcinoma and hepatitis B virus infection.

This clonotype was seen a handful of times. Being one base from a much bigger clone, this may be a read error. The V and J genes are TRBV11-1 and TRBJ1-1; no definite D call. From germline, CDR1 is SGHAT and CDR2 FQDESV (reference sequence). The CDR3 length is 15 residues. The CDR3 DNA sequence: TGTGCCAGCAGCGCCCGGAGACCTTTGAACACTGAAGCTTCCTTT. It encodes CASSARRPLNTEASF.

This clonotype was counted many times. This rearrangement joins TRBV12-3 or TRBV12-4 to TRBJ2-3; D gene ambiguous. V was cut by 0 bases and J by 0 bases, with 7 bases left in between. The CDR3 runs 15 residues. In nucleotides, the CDR3 is TGTGCCAGCAGTTTAGCCCTGAGCAGCACAGATACGCAGTATTTT. Its protein is CASSLALSSTDTQYF.

About this clonotype itself: Being one base from a much bigger clone, this may be a read error. This chain connects TRBV6-1 to TRBJ2-7; D uncertain. The CDR3 length is 12 residues. CDR1 and CDR2 from the germline V gene are MNHNS and SASEGT. The CDR3 coding sequence is TGTGCCAACAGTCTGATGGGGATCGAGCAGTACTTC. It translates to CANSLMGIEQYF.

V is TRBV5-4 and J is TRBJ2-5; TRBD1 matches 9 bases. V dropped 4 bases and J dropped 4; count of bases not matched to a gene: 5. Germline V CDR1 and CDR2: SGHNT, YYREEE (reference sequence). This CDR3 comprises 14 residues. CDR3 amino acids: CASSPNRGRETQYF. The CDR3 nucleotides read TGTGCCAGCAGCCCCAACAGGGGGCGAGAGACCCAGTACTTC.

The chain couples TRBV5-8 to TRBJ2-1, with D perhaps TRBD1 (5 bases). Germline CDR1 SGHTS, CDR2 YDEGEE. The V end was cut by 8 bases, the J end by 4 bases, with 16 bases between. This CDR3 comprises 14 residues. CDR3 region: CARSRDSSYNEQFF. The CDR3 DNA is TGTGCCAGGAGCCGCGACAGCTCATACAATGAGCAGTTCTTC.

J is TRBJ2-4 and V is TRBV30; 9 bases are a match to TRBD2. The germline V gene encodes CDR1 GTSNPN and CDR2 SVGIG (reference sequence). V gave up 2 bases and J gave up 0 bases; unmatched junction bases: 5. The CDR3 is 16 residues long. The CDR3 DNA is TGTGCCTGGAGTACCGGTAGCGGGGGAGCCAAAAACATTCAGTACTTC. Protein product: CAWSTGSGGAKNIQYF.

V usage is TRBV28 and J usage is TRBJ2-3; D may correspond to TRBD1 or TRBD2 (5 bases each). This CDR3 has 15 residues. CDR1 and CDR2 (germline): MDHEN, SYDVKM. Trimming took 6 bases from V and 6 from J, leaving 19 bases between them. This CDR3 is CASRSGTDLKDTQYF. CDR3 DNA sequence: TGTGCCAGCAGGTCCGGGACCGACCTGAAGGATACGCAGTATTTT.

This clonotype has at least ten counts. The genes are TRBV11-2 and TRBJ2-3; TRBD2 is a possible D gene (6 bases). The CDR3 runs 16 residues. CDR1 is SGHAT and CDR2 is FQNNGV in the germline V gene. Trimming stripped 5 bases from V and 2 bases from J, with 17 bases between. CDR3 sequence (DNA): TGTGCCAGCAGCCCCGGGGGTAGCAGAAACACAGATACGCAGTATTTT. Protein product: CASSPGGSRNTDTQYF.

Remarks on this clonotype: At one end, the junction sequence differs from germline, possibly due to a read error. The chain employs TRBV4-1 and TRBJ2-1; 8 bases line up with TRBD2. This CDR3 spans 15 amino acids. Germline V gene data show CDR1 as MGHRA and CDR2 as YSYEKL. CDR3 coding DNA: TGCGCCAGCAGCCAATCGACTAGCGCATACAATGAGCAGCTCTTC. Translation: CASSQSTSAYNEQLF.

This clonotype was counted once. A much larger clone lies one base from this, so it may be a read error. The chain combines TRBV6-6 with TRBJ2-7; perhaps TRBD1 as D (5 bases). Germline lookup yields CDR1 MNHNY and CDR2 SVGAGI (reference sequence). There are 14 residues in the CDR3. Deletions cut 6 bases from V and 8 bases from J, with 20 bases between. CDR3 DNA sequence: TGTGCCAGCAGATACAGGATGGAAAAAAGCAAGCAGTACTTC. Translating it yields CASRYRMEKSKQYF.

This clonotype occurred many times. The chain employs TRBV6-1 and TRBJ2-1, with D hard to call. This CDR3 is 14 amino acids long. Germline-derived CDR1 and CDR2 are MNHNS and SASEGT. Trimming pared 3 bases from V and 5 bases from J, leaving 11 bases between. The CDR3 spells CASSEWQFHNEQFF. CDR3 DNA: TGTGCCAGCAGTGAGTGGCAATTCCACAATGAGCAGTTCTTC.

This clonotype was found once. The chain couples TRBV4-3 to TRBJ2-1; TRBD2 might be the D (7 bases). Trimming removed 10 bases from V and 6 bases from J, with 28 bases in between. The CDR3 sequence is 17 residues long. CDR1 is LGHNA, CDR2 YSLEER, per germline. CDR3 in DNA: TGCGCCAACAGTCTGTCCCGGGAGGCCGCAGGGGCCAATGAGCAGTTCTTC. Translation gives CANSLSREAAGANEQFF.

This rearrangement joins TRBV28 to TRBJ2-1, with a weak D call TRBD1 (5 bases). V lost 4 bases and J lost 0, with 7 bases in between. Germline CDR1 MDHEN, CDR2 SYDVKM. The CDR3 extends over 14 amino acids. CDR3 protein: CASSSDNSYNEQFF. The CDR3 coding sequence is TGTGCCAGCAGTTCGGACAACTCCTACAATGAGCAGTTCTTC.

This clonotype was counted a few times. It may be a read error: a sequence one base away is much more abundant. The chain links TRBV6-5 to TRBJ2-1; a weak D match, TRBD2 (6 bases). V dropped 6 bases and J dropped 9 bases, with 9 bases sitting between them. This CDR3 is 11 amino acids long. Germline CDR1 is MNHEY and CDR2 is SVGAGI. Written as DNA, the CDR3 is TGTGCCAGCAGCCAGGGAGGTGAGCAGTTCTTC. Translation: CASSQGGEQFF.

The rearrangement joins TRBV28 to TRBJ2-2; D could derive from TRBD1 or TRBD2 (5 bases each). Per germline, CDR1 MDHEN and CDR2 SYDVKM. The CDR3 loop spans 16 amino acids. The ends were cut back, 6 bases at V and 0 bases at J, with 14 bases in the middle. In DNA, the CDR3 is TGTGCCAGCAGGAGGCCGGGGCTAGCGAACACCGGGGAGCTGTTTTTT. Translation gives CASRRPGLANTGELFF.